Listed here are 28 T cell receptor beta chains from one sample, sequenced in a study of blood T cell repertoires in COVID-19. The method was immunoSEQ multiplex PCR; TCRdb's version includes in-frame clones alone and lacks a portion of them. The sample includes approximately 180,000 clones, 80% to 90% of them seen just once. The material sequenced was PBMCs or T cells enriched from blood (not recorded which). These receptors were collected from a man in his forties or fifties who had recovered from COVID-19.

This chain connects TRBV21-1 to TRBJ1-1; the tabulated D call, TRBD1, remains unverified against the DNA. TRBV21-1 is marked as a pseudogene. The CDR3 totals 14 residues. Here the CDR3 DNA reads TGTGCCAGCGGACCGGGACAGGGTGGCACTGAAGCTTTCTTT. Amino acid sequence: CASGPGQGGTEAFF.

The table lists this clone with a count of one. V is TRBV5-1 and J is TRBJ2-7, with D tentatively TRBD1 (5 bases). The CDR3 is 12 residues long. Trimming cost V 0 bases and J 6 bases, with 7 bases left between them. Looked up from germline, CDR1 is SGHRS and CDR2 is YFSETQ. The CDR3 sequence is CASSLERGEQYF. The CDR3 DNA reads TGCGCCAGCAGCTTGGAAAGGGGCGAGCAGTACTTC.

The V gene is TRBV6-1, the J gene TRBJ1-6, with D unresolved. From germline, CDR1 is MNHNS and CDR2 SASEGT. This CDR3 region has 16 residues. With 4 bases removed from V and 0 bases from J, the gap between germline ends came to 10 bases. The CDR3 loop is CASSGLGSSYNSPLHF. The CDR3 DNA is TGTGCCAGCAGTGGGCTGGGGAGCTCCTATAATTCACCCCTCCACTTT.

This clone appeared once. The CDR3 bases are TGTGCCAGCAGCCCCCTAGGGACAGGAGAGGAAAAACTGTTTTTT. Its translation is CASSPLGTGEEKLFF. The chain is built from TRBV14 and TRBJ1-4, with 8 bases matching TRBD1. The CDR3 has 15 residues. V gave up 4 bases and J gave up 8 bases; unmatched junction bases: 9. Per germline, CDR1 SGHDN and CDR2 FVKESK.

This chain joins TRBV7-9 and TRBJ2-7, with 10 bases lining up with TRBD1. Germline V gives CDR1 SEHNR, CDR2 FQNEAQ (reference sequence). The junction had 10 bases not matched to a gene; V was cut back by 5 bases and J by 3 bases. The CDR3 loop spans 16 amino acids. CDR3 sequence: CASSHTVGQGNYEQYF. DNA for the CDR3: TGTGCCAGCAGCCATACCGTGGGACAGGGGAACTACGAGCAGTACTTC.

The rearrangement uses TRBV7-9 and TRBJ2-7; unclear D gene. This CDR3 has 14 amino acids. Deletions cut 1 base from V and 0 bases from J, with 7 bases between. The germline V gene has CDR1 SEHNR and CDR2 FQNEAQ (reference sequence). For the CDR3, the DNA is TGTGCCAGCAGCTTAGTCCCGAGCTCCTACGAGCAGTACTTC. As protein: CASSLVPSSYEQYF.

This sequence joins TRBV10-2 and TRBJ1-5; the D is unclear. The V end was cut by 3 bases, the J end by 0 bases, with 12 bases between. This CDR3 spans 16 amino acids. CDR1 and CDR2 from the germline V gene are WSHSY and SAAADI. The CDR3 spells CASSDVTRYSNQPQHF. The CDR3 nucleotides are TGCGCCAGCAGTGATGTTACGCGTTATAGCAATCAGCCCCAGCATTTT.

V usage is TRBV7-8 and J usage is TRBJ2-5; maybe TRBD1 (6 bases). From germline, CDR1 is SGHVS and CDR2 FQNEAQ. V was trimmed by 1 base and J by 2 bases, leaving 14 bases between them. The CDR3 has 16 residues. The CDR3 spells CASSLVAGVRQETQYF. The CDR3 DNA reads as TGTGCCAGCAGCTTAGTTGCAGGGGTGAGGCAAGAGACCCAGTACTTC. The full variable domain, in which reference TRBV7-8 and TRBJ2-5 provide the parts outside the CDR3, is GAGVSQSPRYKVAKRGQDVALRCDPISGHVSLFWYQQALGQGPEFLTYFQNEAQLDKSGLPSDRFFAERPEGSVSTLKIQRTQQEDSAVYLCASSLVAGVRQETQYFGPGTRLLVL.

CDR3 sequence (DNA): TGTGCCAGCTCTTCACAGGGGAACACTGAAGCTTTCTTT. Its translation: CASSSQGNTEAFF. The V call is TRBV18, the J call TRBJ1-1; possibly TRBD1 for D (6 bases). The germline CDR1 and CDR2 sequences are KGHSH and LQKENI. V lost 6 bases and J lost 1, with 9 bases in between. This CDR3 spans 13 amino acids.

The sample holds one count of this clone. The V gene is TRBV3-1 (or the pseudogene TRBV3-2), the J gene TRBJ1-1; D is possibly TRBD1 (6 bases). The V gene's germline CDR1 is LGHDT and CDR2 YNNKEL (reference sequence). This CDR3 comprises 15 residues. The germline V and J ends were trimmed by 3 bases and 3 bases, with 14 bases remaining between them. CDR3 in amino acids: CASSHLGGAHTEAFF. The CDR3 DNA reads as TGTGCCAGCAGCCATCTGGGGGGGGCCCACACTGAAGCTTTCTTT.

The chain links TRBV19 to TRBJ1-2, with 7 bases that match TRBD1. The CDR3 is 15 residues long. The germline CDR1 and CDR2 sequences are LNHDA and SQIVND (reference sequence). V shed 3 bases and J 2 bases; nucleotides not matched to a gene: 6. CDR3 in amino acids: CASSIQTGRNYGYTF. CDR3 nucleotide sequence: TGTGCCAGTAGTATCCAGACAGGGCGGAACTATGGCTACACCTTC. Full variable domain (outside the CDR3, taken from reference TRBV19 and TRBJ1-2): DGGITQSPKYLFRKEGQNVTLSCEQNLNHDAMYWYRQDPGQGLRLIYYSQIVNDFQKGDIAEGYSVSREKKESFPLTVTSAQKNPTAFYLCASSIQTGRNYGYTFGSGTRLTVV.

In this sample, this clone turned up once. The chain employs TRBV19 and TRBJ1-4; TRBD1 matches 7 bases. The V gene's germline CDR1 is LNHDA and CDR2 SQIVND (reference sequence). The CDR3 extends over 15 amino acids. V gave up 5 bases and J gave up 6 bases; unmatched junction bases: 9. The CDR3 loop reads CASSPTRQGYEKLFF. The DNA for the CDR3 is TGTGCCAGTAGTCCGACCCGACAGGGCTATGAAAAACTGTTTTTT.

The chain combines TRBV28 with TRBJ1-4, with D tentatively TRBD1 (5 bases). Trimming left V 4 bases short and J 11 bases short, with 8 bases between. The V gene's germline CDR1 is MDHEN and CDR2 SYDVKM. The CDR3 consists of 11 residues. For the CDR3, the DNA is TGTGCCAGCAGTTCCGGGGGGAAACTGTTTTTT. The encoded protein is CASSSGGKLFF.

This clone is a singleton in its sample. The chain has TRBV29-1 and TRBJ2-7; 8 nucleotides line up with TRBD1. There are 12 residues in the CDR3. CDR1 is SQVTM and CDR2 is ANQGSEA in the germline V gene. V was clipped by 3 bases and J by 6 bases; unmatched bases: 4. The CDR3 loop reads CSVEDRVSEQYF. The CDR3 DNA is TGCAGCGTTGAGGACAGGGTTTCCGAGCAGTACTTC.

V gene TRBV3-1 (or the pseudogene TRBV3-2) combines with J gene TRBJ1-1; D unresolved. The CDR3 is 15 amino acids. V lost 0 bases and J lost 2, with 10 bases in between. Germline V gene sequence: CDR1 LGHDT, CDR2 YNNKEL (reference sequence). CDR3 in DNA: TGTGCCAGCAGCCAAGACGGGGTTGGTAACACTGAAGCTTTCTTT. Translating gives CASSQDGVGNTEAFF.

In its sample, this clone was seen a few times. V is TRBV11-2 and J is TRBJ2-7; 7 bases are a match to TRBD1. The CDR3 totals 17 residues. V dropped 6 bases and J dropped 2; count of bases not matched to a gene: 16. Germline V gene sequence: CDR1 SGHAT, CDR2 FQNNGV. This chain's CDR3 is CASSSLSRGKSTYEQYF. The CDR3 DNA reads TGTGCCAGCAGTTCTTTAAGCAGGGGGAAGTCTACCTACGAGCAGTACTTC.

The V call is TRBV2, the J call TRBJ2-5; 9 bases match TRBD1. CDR3 length equals 16 residues. Germline assignment: CDR1 SNHLY and CDR2 FYNNEI. The V segment lost 3 bases and the J segment 4 bases; nucleotides outside the gene matches: 9. The CDR3: CASSDGLTGGRETQYF. DNA for the CDR3: TGTGCCAGCAGTGACGGGTTGACAGGGGGACGAGAGACCCAGTACTTC.

The V call is TRBV6-5, the J call TRBJ2-1; D is unclear. V shed 4 bases and J shed 8 bases, with 6 bases lying between them. Germline CDR1 reads MNHEY; CDR2 reads SVGAGI. The CDR3 covers 11 residues. The CDR3 here is CASSSGYEQFF. CDR3 DNA: TGTGCCAGCAGTTCTGGCTATGAGCAGTTCTTC.

CDR3 residues: CASRNTGKGSGNTIYF. The DNA for the CDR3 is TGTGCCAGTAGGAATACAGGGAAAGGCTCTGGAAACACCATATATTTT. The chain uses TRBV19 and TRBJ1-3; possible D gene TRBD1, 6 bases. The CDR3 has 16 residues. Germline V CDR1 and CDR2: LNHDA, SQIVND (reference sequence). Trimming stripped 6 bases from V and 0 bases from J, with 15 bases between.

This chain links TRBV4-1 with TRBJ1-2; D may be TRBD1 (6 bases). Germline V gene sequence: CDR1 MGHRA, CDR2 YSYEKL. The CDR3 sequence is 14 residues long. V lost 3 bases to trimming and J lost 7 bases, with 15 bases between them. CDR3 residues: CASSHPRGGGGYTF. Written as DNA, the CDR3 is TGCGCCAGCAGCCACCCCCGGGGGGGCGGTGGCTACACCTTC.

CDR3 amino acids: CAISESGEWAFF. CDR3 nucleotides: TGTGCCATCAGTGAGTCCGGGGAATGGGCTTTCTTT. The chain combines TRBV10-3 with TRBJ1-1; D uncertain. Deletions cut 0 bases from V and 11 bases from J, with 10 bases between. The CDR3 runs to 12 residues. Germline assignment: CDR1 ENHRY and CDR2 SYGVKD.

The gene calls are TRBV6-5 and TRBJ1-3; unclear D gene. CDR1 and CDR2 (germline): MNHEY, SVGAGI. Trimming pared 2 bases from V and 4 bases from J, leaving 3 bases between. This CDR3 has 12 residues. The CDR3 nucleotides read TGTGCCAGCAGTTACCAGGGAAACACCATATATTTT. Amino acid sequence: CASSYQGNTIYF.

The gene calls are TRBV7-8 and TRBJ1-1; TRBD1 might be the D (5 bases). Trimming removed 3 bases from V and 4 bases from J, with 21 bases in between. The CDR3 sequence is 17 residues long. Germline loops: CDR1 SGHVS, CDR2 FQNEAQ. This CDR3 is CASSLGQAGGSATEAFF. The CDR3 nucleotides read TGTGCCAGCAGCTTGGGGCAGGCCGGCGGTTCGGCCACTGAAGCTTTCTTT. The whole variable domain, remainder taken from reference TRBV7-8 and TRBJ1-1, is GAGVSQSPRYKVAKRGQDVALRCDPISGHVSLFWYQQALGQGPEFLTYFQNEAQLDKSGLPSDRFFAERPEGSVSTLKIQRTQQEDSAVYLCASSLGQAGGSATEAFFGQGTRLTVV.

CDR3: CASSERSSGNTEAFF. The CDR3 coding sequence is TGTGCCAGCAGTGAGAGGTCTTCGGGGAACACTGAAGCTTTCTTT. The chain joins TRBV2 to TRBJ1-1; D gene uncertain. V lost 3 bases, J lost 1 base, and 12 bases lay in between. This CDR3 is built from 15 residues. Germline V gives CDR1 SNHLY, CDR2 FYNNEI. The whole variable domain, remainder taken from reference TRBV2 and TRBJ1-1, is EPEVTQTPSHQVTQMGQEVILRCVPISNHLYFYWYRQILGQKVEFLVSFYNNEISEKSEIFDDQFSVERPDGSNFTLKIRSTKLEDSAMYFCASSERSSGNTEAFFGQGTRLTVV.

This chain joins TRBV19 and TRBJ2-3; the match to TRBD2 covers 8 bases. Germline V CDR1 and CDR2: LNHDA, SQIVND (reference sequence). Losses at the gene ends were 7 bases for V and 3 bases for J; bases not matched to a gene: 6. CDR3 length: 14 residues. CDR3 sequence (DNA): TGTGCCAGTAAACCCCGGGGGGGGACAGATACGCAGTATTTT. It specifies CASKPRGGTDTQYF.

The rearrangement uses TRBV4-1 and TRBJ1-3; D gene ambiguous. The CDR3 loop spans 14 amino acids. CDR1 is MGHRA and CDR2 is YSYEKL in the germline V gene. V was shortened by 1 base and J by 8 bases, with 12 bases between the two germline ends. The CDR3 loop is CASSQVGGRDTIYF. CDR3 sequence (DNA): TGCGCCAGCAGCCAAGTGGGAGGGCGGGACACCATATATTTT.

The chain employs TRBV3-1 (or the pseudogene TRBV3-2) and TRBJ1-1; a possible D gene is TRBD1 (5 bases). Germline V gene lookup returns CDR1 LGHDT and CDR2 YNNKEL (reference sequence). Trimming took 0 bases from V and 1 from J, leaving 15 bases between them. The CDR3 is 17 amino acids. CDR3 DNA: TGTGCCAGCAGCCAAGACCCAGGGAGGGGTCCGAACACTGAAGCTTTCTTT. Its translation: CASSQDPGRGPNTEAFF.

The rearrangement joins TRBV6-1 to TRBJ1-6, with D possibly being TRBD1 (5 bases). Germline V gene data show CDR1 as MNHNS and CDR2 as SASEGT. Trimming stripped 6 bases from V and 10 bases from J, with 19 bases between. The CDR3 has 15 amino acids. The CDR3 DNA reads TGTGCCAGCAGCAAGGGGAGGGGTCTAACCTCACCCCTCCACTTT. Translating gives CASSKGRGLTSPLHF.